Sequencing of this T cell receptor (beta chain) was carried out in a study of graft-versus-host responses after intestinal transplantation. Points on this clone: The antigen is undetermined.

The assay was immunoSEQ multiplex PCR, and TCRdb's table has in-frame clones only and misses some. The sample carries about 100,000 clones, over 75% recorded once. The V gene's germline CDR1 is SQVTM and CDR2 ANQGSEA. CDR3 length equals 11 residues. V was pared by 4 bases and J by 4 bases, with 8 bases between. Study-level results: GvH clones were identified in recipient marrow, with some first appearing in ileum or blood.

The sequence was collected from a human donor who was the organ donor for an intestinal transplant. The sample was unstimulated CD4+ T cells sorted from spleen or lymph node cells, taken before transplant. V usage is TRBV29-1 and J usage is TRBJ2-7; no reliable D call. The CDR3 coding sequence is TGCAGCGTTGGGTTGGAGTACGAGCAGTACTTC. This codes for CSVGLEYEQYF.